This T cell receptor beta chain appears in the sequencing data of a study of blood T cell repertoires in COVID-19. Study overall: Collection of acute and convalescent COVID-19 samples took place in the United States, Italy and Spain.

This clone was found a few times. Authors' data handling: Scientists estimated how many nucleated cells there were by amplifying reference gene primers. TCRdb keeps only in-frame clones here, not all; method: immunoSEQ multiplex PCR. The V and J calls and the clone size are those of that table, but D and trimming were determined from the DNA. This sample has about 240,000 clones, with more than 75% found just once. Germline V gene data show CDR1 as SGHDT and CDR2 as YYEEEE. Losses at the gene ends were 1 base for V and 10 bases for J; bases not matched to a gene: 5. This CDR3 is 15 amino acids long. The chain recombines TRBV5-6 with TRBJ1-6, with 10 positions matching TRBD1. This sequence originates from an elderly man with acute or convalescent COVID-19. Sequencing used peripheral blood. The CDR3 sequence: CASSLPGQGRSPLHF. The CDR3 region has the DNA TGTGCCAGCAGCTTGCCGGGACAGGGGCGATCACCCCTCCACTTT.